The rows below give T cell receptor beta chains drawn from one sample of a study of HIV-infected patients and healthy controls. TCRdb re-derived calls from the 5' RACE reads in MiXCR, one entry per CDR3 protein. The repertoire has about 14,000 distinct CDR3 sequences, around 12% of them found once; the top ten carry 40%. The sample here was blood, taken during antiretroviral therapy. These receptors came from an adult with HIV infection. The donor label of this sample is uncertain. Both conserved end residues are part of each CDR3. A D gene is named only where the DNA matches it firmly. Size is omitted from some rows. Given values are once, few, many or a class for expanded clones.

TRBJ2-5	many	TRBV7-8	TRBD1	CASSIRPGQGWETQYF	TGTGCCAGCAGCATCCGGCCGGGACAGGGGTGGGAGACCCAGTACTTC
TRBJ2-2	many	TRBV7-9	TRBD1	CASSRPGGRTGELFF	TGTGCCAGCAGTCGTCCAGGGGGCCGGACCGGGGAGCTGTTTTTT
TRBJ2-2	.	TRBV10-3	TRBD2	CAISPTSGRAETGELFF	TGTGCCATTTCCCCGACTAGCGGGAGGGCGGAGACCGGGGAGCTGTTTTTT
TRBJ2-7	many	TRBV7-6	.	CASSLEANYEQYF	TGTGCCAGCAGCCTCGAGGCGAACTACGAGCAGTACTTC
TRBJ2-3	.	TRBV11-2	.	CASSSTRSTDTQYF	TGTGCCAGCAGCTCGACCCGATCCACAGATACGCAGTATTTT
TRBJ2-5	many	TRBV18	.	CASSPNTGYQETQYF	TGTGCCAGCTCACCAAACACGGGGTACCAAGAGACCCAGTACTTC
TRBJ2-5	large	TRBV18	TRBD2	CASSPIVTGTPGGSSQYF	TGTGCCAGCTCACCAATCGTTACAGGCACGCCGGGGGGGTCGTCCCAGTACTTC
TRBJ2-1	.	TRBV5-5	.	CASSPEEGNNEQFF	TGTGCCAGCAGCCCTGAGGAAGGCAACAATGAGCAGTTCTTC
TRBJ2-1	few	TRBV11-1	.	CASSLESVDYEQFF	TGTGCCAGCAGCTTAGAATCCGTGGACTATGAGCAGTTCTTC
TRBJ1-2	few	TRBV25-1	.	CASSLGLGYTF	TGTGCCAGCAGTCTGGGGCTTGGCTACACCTTC
TRBJ2-7	many	TRBV29-1	TRBD1	CSVGKDRLSSYEQYF	TGCAGCGTTGGAAAGGACAGGCTGAGCTCCTACGAGCAGTACTTC
TRBJ2-1	medium-sized	TRBV9	TRBD2	CASSVDPAGGRNEQFF	TGTGCCAGCAGCGTAGATCCAGCGGGAGGCCGGAATGAGCAGTTCTTC
TRBJ2-3	.	TRBV6-6	TRBD2	CASRTSAYTDTQYF	TGTGCCAGCAGGACTAGCGCATACACAGATACGCAGTATTTT
TRBJ2-7	many	TRBV29-1	.	CSVVIARGLQRDEQYF	TGCAGCGTCGTGATTGCCCGGGGCCTCCAAAGGGACGAGCAGTACTTC
TRBJ2-5	medium-sized	TRBV28	.	CASSPRTGTYQETQYF	TGTGCCAGCAGTCCACGGACCGGGACGTACCAAGAGACCCAGTACTTC
TRBJ2-1	many	TRBV20-1	TRBD2	CSALLAGGPGPYNEQFF	TGCAGTGCTTTACTAGCGGGAGGGCCCGGCCCCTACAATGAGCAGTTCTTC
TRBJ2-1	.	TRBV4-2	TRBD2	CARSHGGGSYNEQFF	TGTGCCAGAAGCCACGGGGGGGGCTCCTACAATGAGCAGTTCTTC
TRBJ1-5	few	TRBV5-1	.	CASSLEGRAGQPQHF	TGCGCCAGCAGCTTGGAGGGCCGGGCGGGGCAGCCCCAGCATTTT